Reported below is one T cell receptor beta chain. V lost 10 bases and J lost 4, with 13 bases in between. Germline CDR1 and CDR2: ENHRY and SYGVKD. There are 13 residues in the CDR3. This sample stems from a study of shared T cell receptors in the human thymus. Data came from immunoSEQ multiplex PCR; TCRdb stores just in-frame clones and leaves some out. The table includes roughly 710,000 clones, 70% to 90% detected once. These data also formed part of another study, on human thymus T cells. In that study: Thymus pieces cut out during corrective heart surgery were the tissue that was used. Thymic and blood repertoires seemed to show skewed V and J gene use. Related research examined unrelated individuals and reported that their thymic repertoires overlapped highly.

The clonotype was recovered from a girl less than two years old with a congenital heart defect. V gene TRBV10-3 combines with J gene TRBJ2-2; no clear D. Sequencing input: thymocytes. CDR3 sequence: CATAGHTTGELFF. CDR3 nucleotides: TGTGCCACTGCTGGGCATACCACCGGGGAGCTGTTTTTT.